A single sample gave rise to the 21 T cell receptor beta chains below, sequenced in a study of identical twins. From the 5' RACE reads, TCRdb called clonotypes with MiXCR, one entry per CDR3 protein. The sample has 350,000 or so distinct CDR3 sequences, 10% to 15% seen once. This sample also belongs to another study, concerning yellow fever vaccine responses in identical twins.

The sequenced sample was CD8+ T cells sorted from blood. All receptors derive from a woman aged 18-30 years in good health.

This clonotype was counted many times. This sequence joins TRBV7-8 and TRBJ1-1, with D perhaps TRBD1 (6 bases). Germline V gives CDR1 SGHVS, CDR2 FQNEAQ. V gave up 1 base and J gave up 6 bases, with 15 bases separating them. The CDR3 is 15 residues long. The CDR3 DNA is TGTGCCAGCAGCTTAGAAGCATGGGGGGCGCCTGAAGCTTTCTTT. It is translated as CASSLEAWGAPEAFF.

The rearrangement links TRBV20-1 to TRBJ2-1; TRBD2 matches 8 bases. Germline-derived CDR1 and CDR2 are DFQATT and SNEGSKA (reference sequence). CDR3 length: 14 residues. With V trimmed by 1 base and J by 3 bases, 2 bases remained unmatched. As DNA, the CDR3 is TGCAGTGCTAGAGCGGGGGGGGGCTACAATGAGCAGTTCTTC. Protein product: CSARAGGGYNEQFF.

This clonotype was detected many times. The chain carries TRBV20-1 and TRBJ2-1, with 7 bases fitting TRBD1. With 4 bases clipped from V and 8 bases from J, the junction kept 8 bases outside the gene matches. This CDR3 is built from 13 residues. Germline CDR1 and CDR2: DFQATT and SNEGSKA (reference sequence). The CDR3 sequence is CSATSDRVHEQFF. CDR3 coding DNA: TGCAGTGCTACCAGCGACAGGGTCCATGAGCAGTTCTTC.

This clonotype was seen a handful of times. The genes are TRBV2 and TRBJ2-5, with D possibly matching TRBD1 (7 bases). Trimming left V 6 bases short and J 5 bases short, with 19 bases between. Germline values: CDR1 SNHLY, CDR2 FYNNEI. CDR3 length equals 15 residues. The CDR3: CASREGQTNTETQYF. DNA of the CDR3: TGTGCCAGCAGGGAGGGACAGACCAATACGGAGACCCAGTACTTC.

This clonotype has more than one count but fewer than ten. The chain combines TRBV7-8 with TRBJ2-7; a weak D match, TRBD1 (6 bases). The germline V gene encodes CDR1 SGHVS and CDR2 FQNEAQ. The CDR3 runs 16 residues. V lost 5 bases and J 2 bases, leaving 19 bases between the germline ends. CDR3 loop: CASSPNADSATYEQYV. CDR3 nucleotides: TGTGCCAGCAGCCCTAACGCGGACAGTGCAACCTACGAGCAGTACGTC.

V usage is TRBV14 and J usage is TRBJ2-1; the D gene is possibly TRBD1 (6 bases). CDR3 length: 16 amino acids. Trimming shortened V by 1 base and J by 9 bases, and 19 bases separated the two germline ends. Germline assignment: CDR1 SGHDN and CDR2 FVKESK. The chain's CDR3 is CASSQGLGASNSEQFF. CDR3 coding DNA: TGTGCCAGCAGCCAAGGTTTGGGGGCCAGCAATAGTGAGCAGTTCTTC. The variable domain in full, completed from reference TRBV14 and TRBJ2-1, reads EAGVTQFPSHSVIEKGQTVTLRCDPISGHDNLYWYRRVMGKEIKFLLHFVKESKQDESGMPNNRFLAERTGGTYSTLKVQPAELEDSGVYFCASSQGLGASNSEQFFGPGTRLTVL.

This clonotype was observed a few times. This chain uses TRBV12-3 or TRBV12-4 with TRBJ2-7, with TRBD1 identical over 7 bases. V shed 5 bases and J 3 bases; nucleotides not matched to a gene: 19. This CDR3 has 18 amino acids. CDR3 coding DNA: TGTGCCAGCAGTCTGACGAATAACCCGGGACAGCCTTTCTACGAGCAGTACGTC. Its protein product is CASSLTNNPGQPFYEQYV.

To note about this clonotype: An end of the junction differs from the germline gene, which may be a read error. The chain couples TRBV11-2 to TRBJ2-1, with 7 bases fitting TRBD2. The CDR3 spans 15 residues. Looked up from germline, CDR1 is SGHAT and CDR2 is FQNNGV. In DNA, the CDR3 is TGTGCCAGCAGCCCTAGCGGATTCTCCTACAGTGAGCAGTTCTTC. It yields the protein CASSPSGFSYSEQFF.

The genes are TRBV12-3 or TRBV12-4 and TRBJ1-4, with D tentatively TRBD1 (5 bases). The CDR3 is 16 amino acids. The V end lost 2 bases, the J end lost 6 bases, and 16 bases lay between the germline ends. This CDR3 is CASSLTPGPGDEKLFF. The CDR3 DNA reads as TGTGCCAGCAGTTTAACTCCGGGACCCGGGGATGAAAAACTGTTTTTT.

This clonotype was counted ten times or more. The chain uses TRBV10-3 and TRBJ2-5; D could derive from TRBD1 or TRBD2 (5 bases each). The CDR3 runs to 16 residues. The V and J ends lost 2 bases and 2 bases respectively, with 15 bases between them. The germline V gene has CDR1 ENHRY and CDR2 SYGVKD. The CDR3 DNA is TGTGCCATCAGTGAGGGAACCGGGACCAGACAAGAGACCCAGTACTTC. Protein sequence: CAISEGTGTRQETQYF.

The V gene is TRBV19, the J gene TRBJ2-1; the D is unclear. V was shortened by 1 base and J by 2 bases, with 9 bases between the two germline ends. Per germline, CDR1 LNHDA and CDR2 SQIVND (reference sequence). CDR3 size: 15 residues. Written as DNA, the CDR3 is TGTGCCAGTAGTATAGGGGCAAACACCTACAATGAGCAGTTCTTC. Its protein is CASSIGANTYNEQFF.

This chain links TRBV18 with TRBJ2-7, with 10 bases aligning to TRBD1. Germline V gene lookup returns CDR1 KGHSH and CDR2 LQKENI. The CDR3 extends over 18 amino acids. Trimming took 2 bases from V and 1 from J; bases not matched to a gene: 11. CDR3 in DNA: TGTGCCAGCTCACCAGTCGGACAGGGGGATTTTTATTCCTACGAGCAGTACGTC. Protein sequence: CASSPVGQGDFYSYEQYV.

For this clonotype: A much more abundant neighbour one base away suggests this may be a read error. The CDR3 here is CSVEDTHGGTQYF. The CDR3 DNA follows: TGCAGCGTTGAAGATACACACGGGGGGACCCAGTACTTC. The chain combines TRBV29-1 with TRBJ2-5; D might be TRBD2 (6 bases). This CDR3 contains 13 residues. Germline CDR1 reads SQVTM; CDR2 reads ANQGSEA. V shed 0 bases and J shed 7 bases, with 12 bases lying between them.

The V call is TRBV3-1, the J call TRBJ2-3, with D possibly TRBD2 on 7 matching bases. The germline CDR1 and CDR2 sequences are LGHDT and YNNKEL (reference sequence). V shed 6 bases and J shed 4 bases, with 20 bases lying between them. The CDR3 contains 16 residues. The CDR3 DNA reads TGTGCCAGCAGTAGGGGGGGGCAGGGCTACGCAGATACGCAGTATTTT. It yields the protein CASSRGGQGYADTQYF.

This clonotype was seen only a few times. The J gene is TRBJ1-1, the V gene TRBV5-1, with TRBD1 matching over 10 bases. Germline values: CDR1 SGHRS, CDR2 YFSETQ. The CDR3 has 15 residues. After removal of 4 bases from V and 0 bases from J, the junction contained 3 bases not matched to a gene. DNA of the CDR3: TGCGCCAGCAGCGGGACAGGGGACATGAACACTGAAGCTTTCTTT. Encoded protein: CASSGTGDMNTEAFF.

The chain joins TRBV27 to TRBJ2-7; 8 bases are a match to TRBD2. Germline trimming cut 3 bases from V and 2 bases from J; bases unmatched to any gene: 9. There are 16 residues in the CDR3. From germline, CDR1 is MNHEY and CDR2 SMNVEV (reference sequence). DNA for the CDR3: TGTGCCAGCAGTTTTCGGGGTAGCGGGACAACCTACGAGCAGTACTTC. Translated: CASSFRGSGTTYEQYF.

This clonotype has more than one count but fewer than ten. V is TRBV28 and J is TRBJ2-3; D not resolved. This CDR3 comprises 13 residues. Trimming took 8 bases from V and 5 from J, leaving 14 bases between them. Germline V gene sequence: CDR1 MDHEN, CDR2 SYDVKM. The DNA of the CDR3 is TGTGCCAGCCGGACCGATGCACAAGATACGCAGTATTTT. Encoded protein: CASRTDAQDTQYF.

This clonotype was seen more than once but under ten times. The gene calls are TRBV9 and TRBJ1-3; TRBD1 agrees at 8 bases. Germline CDR1 reads SGDLS; CDR2 reads YYNGEE. The ends lost 4 bases at V and 0 bases at J; junction bases unmatched: 6. This CDR3 is 16 amino acids long. Here the CDR3 DNA reads TGTGCCAGCAGCCCGGGACAGGCGTTCTCTGGAAACACCATATATTTT. It yields the protein CASSPGQAFSGNTIYF.

This clonotype was detected many times. This chain connects TRBV12-3 or TRBV12-4 to TRBJ2-1; D is unclear. This CDR3 spans 16 amino acids. Trimming left V 3 bases short and J 0 bases short, with 12 bases between. The CDR3: CASSFPGQSSYNEQFF. The CDR3 DNA reads TGTGCCAGCAGTTTCCCTGGGCAGAGCTCCTACAATGAGCAGTTCTTC.

The V call is TRBV7-6, the J call TRBJ1-4, with a tentative D call TRBD1 (5 bases). The CDR3 sequence is 18 residues long. Germline-derived CDR1 and CDR2 are SGHVS and FNYEAQ. V lost 5 bases, J lost 3 bases, and 22 bases lay in between. Here the CDR3 reads CASSEGLAGVVANEKLFF. For the CDR3, the DNA is TGTGCCAGCAGCGAGGGACTAGCGGGAGTTGTTGCTAATGAAAAACTGTTTTTT.

The chain recombines TRBV7-6 with TRBJ2-1, with D possibly matching TRBD2 (5 bases). The V gene lost 3 bases and the J gene lost 9 bases, with 12 bases spanning the gap. The CDR3 covers 13 residues. Germline assignment: CDR1 SGHVS and CDR2 FNYEAQ. The CDR3 coding sequence is TGTGCCAGCAGCTTCGGGCGGGCGGGTGAGCAGTTCTTC. Its protein is CASSFGRAGEQFF.